This T cell receptor beta chain was sequenced in a study of blood T cell repertoires in COVID-19 (TCRdb year 2020). Concerning the study at large: Samples from collaborators originated in the United States, Italy and Spain and spanned both the acute and convalescent phases of COVID-19. The material from the prospective study consisted of cDNA or gDNA derived from T cells, B-cell-depleted T cells, or PBMCs. The dataset comprised deeply sampled blood TCRbeta repertoires from subjects exposed to, actively infected with, or recovered from COVID-19. The repertoires were released in a freely available public database intended as a resource for research on the immune response to SARS-CoV-2. The samples were drawn from two sources: the first 160 participants of the ongoing ImmuneRACE study, and over 950 subjects contributed by 6 global collaborators. A de-identified subject ID, COVID-19 status, age in years and sex were almost always included in the sample metadata. Where available, HLA class I and class II types were taken from metadata supplied by the sample provider and were not determined by assay-based typing. What the authors observed across the whole study: How much clinical and demographic metadata was included differed by source and by participant, and the metadata was provided uncurated.

TCRbeta CDR3 regions were amplified from genomic DNA using the immunoSEQ Assay, a bias-controlled multiplex PCR. As for the authors' bioinformatics: The number of nucleated cells in each sample was estimated by amplification of reference gene primers within the assay. To quantify the absolute abundance of each unique TCRbeta CDR3 rearrangement, sequence reads were collapsed and filtered. Productive Simpson clonality was computed per sample as the square root of Simpson's diversity index over productive rearrangements. The table comes from immuneACCESS by way of TCRdb, which keeps in-frame sequences with V and J called. Part of the clones is missing from these tables; in studies checked, under half for an unresolved V gene and the rest for unknown reasons. V, J and clone size are taken as reported in that table, and D and trimming were inferred from the DNA itself. The sample table records fewer than 250,000 clones; approximately 84% of these occur just once. The ten largest clones add up to 4% to 4.5% of the sample.

The table lists this clone with a few counts. Its antigen is still unknown. No base quality values were provided; no much bigger clone lies one nucleotide off. The collaborating institutions used their own protocols to collect whole blood in K2EDTA tubes. Collaborator samples were shipped for TCRbeta analysis as frozen whole blood, isolated PBMCs, or DNA extracted from either sample type. The CDR3 holds 15 amino acids from the cysteine to the phenylalanine. The read is trimmed to its CDR3 DNA, 45 bases read in frame from base 1. V trim: 3 bases; J trim: 0 bases; unmatched bases: 4. In the germline V gene, CDR1 corresponds to SGHDT and CDR2 to YYEEEE.

Recombination linked TRBV5-6 to TRBJ2-7; 9 bases in between match TRBD2. The sequenced sample consisted of peripheral blood. This sequence was found in a man aged 50 to 59 with acute or convalescent COVID-19. The base sequence is TGTGCCAGCAGCTCCCTAGCGGGGCTCTCCTACGAGCAGTACTTC. The translation is CASSSLAGLSYEQYF.